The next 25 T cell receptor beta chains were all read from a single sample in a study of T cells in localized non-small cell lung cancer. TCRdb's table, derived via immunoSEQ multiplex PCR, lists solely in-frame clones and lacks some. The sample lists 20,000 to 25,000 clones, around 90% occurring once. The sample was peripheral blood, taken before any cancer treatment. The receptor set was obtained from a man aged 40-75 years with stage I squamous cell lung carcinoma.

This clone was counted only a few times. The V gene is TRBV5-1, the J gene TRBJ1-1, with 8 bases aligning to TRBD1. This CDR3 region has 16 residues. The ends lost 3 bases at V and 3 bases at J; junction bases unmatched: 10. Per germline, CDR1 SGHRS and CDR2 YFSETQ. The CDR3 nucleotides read TGCGCCAGCAGCTCCCGGGACAGGACCCTCGACACTGAAGCTTTCTTT. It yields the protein CASSSRDRTLDTEAFF.

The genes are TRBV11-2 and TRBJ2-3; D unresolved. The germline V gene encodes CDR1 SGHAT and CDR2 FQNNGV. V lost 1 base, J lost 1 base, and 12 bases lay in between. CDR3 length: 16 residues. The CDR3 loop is CASSLVPRSRTDTQYF. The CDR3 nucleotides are TGTGCCAGCAGCTTAGTGCCCAGGTCTCGCACAGATACGCAGTATTTT.

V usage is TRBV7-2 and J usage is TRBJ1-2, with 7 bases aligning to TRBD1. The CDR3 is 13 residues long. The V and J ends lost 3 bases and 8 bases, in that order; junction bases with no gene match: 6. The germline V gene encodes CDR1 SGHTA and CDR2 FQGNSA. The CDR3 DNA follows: TGTGCCAGCAGCTTCGACAGGGAAAACGGCTACACCTTC. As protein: CASSFDRENGYTF.

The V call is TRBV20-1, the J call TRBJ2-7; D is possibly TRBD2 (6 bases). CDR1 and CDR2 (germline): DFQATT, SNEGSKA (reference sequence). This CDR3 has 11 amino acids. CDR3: CSGGANYEQYF. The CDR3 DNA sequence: TGCAGCGGAGGGGCCAACTACGAGCAGTACTTC.

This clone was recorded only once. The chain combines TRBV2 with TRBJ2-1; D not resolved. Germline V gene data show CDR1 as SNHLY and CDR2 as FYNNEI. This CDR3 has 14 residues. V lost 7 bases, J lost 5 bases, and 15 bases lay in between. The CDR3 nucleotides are TGTGCCAGCAAAGGACGCTCCAAAGACAATGAGCAGTTCTTC. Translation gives CASKGRSKDNEQFF.

In nucleotides, the CDR3 is TGTGCCAGCAGGGGACGGGTTAATGAAAAACTGTTTTTT. Translating it yields CASRGRVNEKLFF. The V gene is TRBV6-5, the J gene TRBJ1-4, with D possibly TRBD1 on 5 matching bases. V was shortened by 6 bases and J by 4 bases, with 9 bases between the two germline ends. Germline assignment: CDR1 MNHEY and CDR2 SVGAGI. This CDR3 has 13 residues.

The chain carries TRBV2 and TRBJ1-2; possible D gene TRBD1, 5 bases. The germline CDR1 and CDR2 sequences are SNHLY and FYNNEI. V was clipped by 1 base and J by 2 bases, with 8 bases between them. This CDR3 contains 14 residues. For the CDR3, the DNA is TGTGCCAGCAGTGAAGACCAGGGAAACTATGGCTACACCTTC. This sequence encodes CASSEDQGNYGYTF.

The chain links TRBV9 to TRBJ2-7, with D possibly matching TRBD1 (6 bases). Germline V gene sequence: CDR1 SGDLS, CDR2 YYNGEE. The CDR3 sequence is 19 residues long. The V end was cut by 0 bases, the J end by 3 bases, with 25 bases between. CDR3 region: CASSVAGEGAGDPLYEQYF. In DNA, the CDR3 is TGTGCCAGCAGCGTAGCCGGAGAAGGCGCAGGGGACCCTCTCTACGAGCAGTACTTC.

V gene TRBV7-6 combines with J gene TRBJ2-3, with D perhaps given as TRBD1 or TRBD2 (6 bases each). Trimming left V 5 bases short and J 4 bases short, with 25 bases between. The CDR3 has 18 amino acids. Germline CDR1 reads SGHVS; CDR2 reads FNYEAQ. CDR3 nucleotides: TGTGCCAGCAGCCCGAACCTGGGGGGCCAGGCACAAGCAGATACGCAGTATTTT. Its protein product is CASSPNLGGQAQADTQYF.

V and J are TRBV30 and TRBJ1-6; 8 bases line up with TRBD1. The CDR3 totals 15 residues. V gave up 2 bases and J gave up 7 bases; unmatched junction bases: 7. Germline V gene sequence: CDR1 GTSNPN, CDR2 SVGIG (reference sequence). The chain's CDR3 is CAWSPGQGSNSPLHF. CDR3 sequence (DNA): TGTGCCTGGAGTCCCGGACAGGGATCAAATTCACCCCTCCACTTT.

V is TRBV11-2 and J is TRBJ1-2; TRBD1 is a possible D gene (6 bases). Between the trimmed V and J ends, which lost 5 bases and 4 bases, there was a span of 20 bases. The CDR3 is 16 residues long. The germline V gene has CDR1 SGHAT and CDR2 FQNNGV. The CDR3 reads CASSLTTGMGIYGYTF. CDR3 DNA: TGTGCCAGCAGCCTAACTACAGGGATGGGGATCTATGGCTACACCTTC.

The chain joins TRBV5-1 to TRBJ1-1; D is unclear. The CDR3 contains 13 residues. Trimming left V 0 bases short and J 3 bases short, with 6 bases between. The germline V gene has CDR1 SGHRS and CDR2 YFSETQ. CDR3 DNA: TGCGCCAGCAGCTTGGCCGGGCACACTGAAGCTTTCTTT. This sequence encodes CASSLAGHTEAFF.

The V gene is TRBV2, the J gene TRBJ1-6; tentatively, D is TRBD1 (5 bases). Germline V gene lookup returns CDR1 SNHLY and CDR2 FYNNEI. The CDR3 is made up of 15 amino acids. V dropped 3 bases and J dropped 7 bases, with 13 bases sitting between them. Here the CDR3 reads CASSDREGRNSPLHF. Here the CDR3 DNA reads TGTGCCAGCAGTGATCGGGAGGGGCGGAATTCACCCCTCCACTTT.

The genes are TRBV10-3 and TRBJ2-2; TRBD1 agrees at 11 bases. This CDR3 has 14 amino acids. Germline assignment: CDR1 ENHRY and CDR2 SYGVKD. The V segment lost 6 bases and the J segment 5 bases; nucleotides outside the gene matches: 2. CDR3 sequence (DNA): TGTGCCATCAGGGGACAGGGGGAAACCGGGGAGCTGTTTTTT. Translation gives CAIRGQGETGELFF.

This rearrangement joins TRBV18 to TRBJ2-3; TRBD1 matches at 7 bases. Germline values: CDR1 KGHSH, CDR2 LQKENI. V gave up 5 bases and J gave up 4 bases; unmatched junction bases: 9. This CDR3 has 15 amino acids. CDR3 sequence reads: CASSSSTGLADTQYF. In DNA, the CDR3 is TGTGCCAGCTCATCCTCGACAGGGTTGGCAGATACGCAGTATTTT.

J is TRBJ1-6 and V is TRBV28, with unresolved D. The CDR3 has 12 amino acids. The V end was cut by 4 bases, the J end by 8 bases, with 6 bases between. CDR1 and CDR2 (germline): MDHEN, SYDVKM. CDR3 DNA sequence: TGTGCCAGCAGTTCCCCCCATTCACCCCTCCACTTT. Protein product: CASSSPHSPLHF.

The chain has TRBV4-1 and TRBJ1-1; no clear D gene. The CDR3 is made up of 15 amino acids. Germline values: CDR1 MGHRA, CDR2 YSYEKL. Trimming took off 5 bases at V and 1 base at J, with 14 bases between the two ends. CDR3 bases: TGCGCCAGCAGCGAGCACCCTGGCCGGAACACTGAAGCTTTCTTT. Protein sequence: CASSEHPGRNTEAFF.

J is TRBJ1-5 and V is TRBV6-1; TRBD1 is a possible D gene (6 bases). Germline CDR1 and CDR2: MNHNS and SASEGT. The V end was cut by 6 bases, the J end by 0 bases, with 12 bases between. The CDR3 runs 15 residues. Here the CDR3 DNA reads TGTGCCAGCAGCCCGACAGGATATAGCAATCAGCCCCAGCATTTT. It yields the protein CASSPTGYSNQPQHF.

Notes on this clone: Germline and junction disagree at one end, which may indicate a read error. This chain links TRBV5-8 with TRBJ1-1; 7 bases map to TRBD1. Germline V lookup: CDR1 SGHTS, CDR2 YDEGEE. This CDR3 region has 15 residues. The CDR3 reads CASSQDEGGAELAFF. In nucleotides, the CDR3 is TGCGCCAGCAGCCAAGACGAAGGGGGCGCGGAGTTAGCTTTCTTT.

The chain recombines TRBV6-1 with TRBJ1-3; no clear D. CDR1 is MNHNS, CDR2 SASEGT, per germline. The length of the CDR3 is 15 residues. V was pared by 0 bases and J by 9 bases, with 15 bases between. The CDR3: CASSEARTAWATIYF. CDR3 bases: TGTGCCAGCAGTGAAGCGAGAACGGCATGGGCCACCATATATTTT.

The CDR3 sequence: CASSEFGQSYSNQPQHF. Here the CDR3 DNA reads TGTGCCAGCAGTGAATTTGGACAATCGTATAGCAATCAGCCCCAGCATTTT. The V and J genes are TRBV2 and TRBJ1-5, with D possibly matching TRBD1 (5 bases). Germline V gives CDR1 SNHLY, CDR2 FYNNEI. This CDR3 spans 17 amino acids. The V end was cut by 2 bases, the J end by 0 bases, with 14 bases between.

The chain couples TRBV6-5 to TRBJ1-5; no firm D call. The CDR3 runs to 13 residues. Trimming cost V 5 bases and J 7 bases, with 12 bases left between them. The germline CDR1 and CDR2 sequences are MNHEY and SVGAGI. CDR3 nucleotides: TGTGCCAGCAGTCCTACACATAGCCAGCCCCAGCATTTT. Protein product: CASSPTHSQPQHF.

CDR3 in DNA: TGTGCCACCAGCAGAAACAGGGGAATGGGGTTGAACACTGAAGCTTTCTTT. Its translation: CATSRNRGMGLNTEAFF. The chain couples TRBV15 to TRBJ1-1, with 7 bases identical to TRBD1. CDR1 and CDR2 from the germline V gene are LNHNV and YYDKDF (reference sequence). V gave up 2 bases and J gave up 0 bases; unmatched junction bases: 9. The CDR3 has 17 residues.

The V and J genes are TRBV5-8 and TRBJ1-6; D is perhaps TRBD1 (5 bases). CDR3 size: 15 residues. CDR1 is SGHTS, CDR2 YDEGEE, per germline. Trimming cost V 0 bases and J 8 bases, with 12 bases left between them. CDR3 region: CASSLGGGMDSPLHF. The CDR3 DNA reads TGTGCCAGCAGCTTGGGGGGGGGTATGGATTCACCCCTCCACTTT.

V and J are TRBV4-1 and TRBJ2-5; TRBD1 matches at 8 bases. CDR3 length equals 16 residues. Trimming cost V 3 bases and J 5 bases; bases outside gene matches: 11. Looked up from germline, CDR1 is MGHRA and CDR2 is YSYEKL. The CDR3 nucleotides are TGCGCCAGCAGCCACCCAGAGACAGGGGAGGCGGAGACCCAGTACTTC. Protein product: CASSHPETGEAETQYF.